Here is one TCR beta chain with its context. Its antigen is still unknown. The data were obtained in a study of tumor-infiltrating lymphocytes in primary liver carcinoma. Whole-study findings and limits: There was no comparison of CD4+ and CD8+ repertoires, as samples were bulk unsorted. Tumor tissue displayed a significantly greater top-250-clone fraction than blood (p = 0.039).

This CDR3 is built from 15 residues. Trimming pared 3 bases from V and 7 bases from J, leaving 18 bases between. Germline assignment: CDR1 MDHEN and CDR2 SYDVKM. Unsorted whole blood served as the source of blood RNA, and germline DNA was extracted as well. TCR beta cDNA was made from 400 to 500 ng total RNA with a constant-region primer. ARM-PCR was slightly modified, and three nested multiplex PCR rounds with it gave rise to the TCR beta libraries. The opening two PCR rounds, around 9 cycles each, paired TRBV1-TRBV30 forward primers with a C-beta reverse primer. A single record per CDR3 protein comes from TCRdb applying MiXCR to the multiplex PCR reads. The repertoire includes about 200,000 distinct CDR3 sequences, 65% of them detected once, and approximately 6.5% sits in the top ten.

Sequencing was performed on peripheral blood. The receptor was isolated from a woman aged 60-75 years with primary liver carcinoma and hepatitis B virus infection. The genes are TRBV28 and TRBJ1-1, with TRBD1 as a possible D gene (6 bases). DNA for the CDR3: TGTGCCAGCAGTTTCCCGGGGGCGAGGGTCATTGAAGCTTTCTTT. Translation: CASSFPGARVIEAFF.